Listed below are T cell receptor beta chains from one sample, sequenced in a study of beta chain features in type 1 diabetes. Data came from immunoSEQ multiplex PCR; TCRdb stores just in-frame clones and leaves some out. The sample yields some 160,000 clones, roughly 9.1% seen once. Sequencing input: central memory CD4+ T cells from blood. Receptors were obtained from a young woman in good health. Each CDR3 is given with its conserved first and last residue.

v_gene	j_gene	CDR3aa
TRBV25-1	TRBJ1-5	CASSSGDQPQHF
TRBV10-2	TRBJ2-7	CASSESWTSLHEQYF
TRBV2	TRBJ2-5	CASLLRQGRSETQYF
TRBV5-1	TRBJ2-2	CASSGGRGFTGELFF
TRBV6-5	TRBJ1-6	CASSSTGNRDSPLHF
TRBV28	TRBJ1-2	CASSLGRGYTF
TRBV4-2	TRBJ2-7	CASSQSGGAYEQYF
TRBV7-2	TRBJ1-1	CASSLVGGQGRTAFF
TRBV7-3	TRBJ2-1	CASRPGLAVCGSSYNEQFF
TRBV11-2	TRBJ2-2	CASSSTSGVNGGELFF
TRBV7-9	TRBJ2-1	CASSLTTGGYNEQFF
TRBV11-2	TRBJ2-7	CASSLDPDISYEQYF
TRBV5-1	TRBJ2-1	CASSFRLAGGVDNEQFF
TRBV7-2	TRBJ2-2	CASSQVRGSDTGELFF
TRBV6-1	TRBJ1-4	CASSENRSPEKLFF
TRBV11-2	TRBJ2-7	CASSFSTSGNYEQYF
TRBV19	TRBJ2-7	CASSPGGHEQYF
TRBV21-1	TRBJ1-2	CASIHNRGQDGYTF
TRBV5-1	TRBJ2-5	CASSPGQGAIGWQETQYF
TRBV14	TRBJ2-1	CASSQEVGAYNEQFF
TRBV5-4	TRBJ2-6	CASSSGTARANVLTF
TRBV9	TRBJ1-5	CASSESARSNQPQHF
TRBV6-5	TRBJ1-1	CASSYRGGIYTEAFF